What follows is one T cell receptor beta chain and its context. This record belongs to a study of blood T cell repertoires in COVID-19. On the study more broadly: Samples representing acute and convalescent COVID-19 were sourced from the United States, Italy and Spain. PBMCs, B-cell-depleted T cells, or T cells were the source of the cDNA or gDNA that made up the material.

The CDR3 extends over 13 amino acids. The germline gives CDR1 MNHEY, CDR2 SVGAGI. Germline trimming cut 7 bases from V and 4 bases from J; bases unmatched to any gene: 4. Under the authors' procedure: By means of reference gene primer amplification, nucleated cell counts were estimated. Clones were sequenced by immunoSEQ multiplex PCR, and TCRdb holds only the in-frame ones, with some missing. The V and J calls and the clone size are those of that table, but D and trimming were determined from the DNA. The table shows about 59,000 clones, with over 75% occurring only once. This TCR was recovered from a man aged 80 or over with acute or convalescent COVID-19. The chain couples TRBV6-5 to TRBJ1-2, with TRBD1 matching 9 bases. Material for sequencing was peripheral blood. CDR3 sequence: CASNTGGTYGYTF. The CDR3 nucleotides are TGTGCCAGCAATACAGGGGGCACCTATGGCTACACCTTC.